The 2 T cell receptor beta chains in this list originate from one sample, sequenced in a study of beta chain features in type 1 diabetes. Whole-study results and caveats: All four CD4+ subsets of Type 1 diabetes patients contained TCRB CDR3s that were moderately but significantly shorter.

Of the isolated RNA, all was reverse transcribed, and so the sequenced material was expressed TCRB transcripts. The repertoire was sequenced with immunoSEQ multiplex PCR; TCRdb's copy has only in-frame clones and lacks some. The table records around 240,000 clones, around 15% of them present only once. The antigens these receptors bind are not known. Sequences were obtained from naive CD4+ T cells from blood. Receptors originate from a man aged 30-40 years with type 1 diabetes.

The chain employs TRBV4-1 and TRBJ2-7; 8 nucleotides align to TRBD2. The trim removed 5 bases at V and 2 bases at J, leaving 8 bases unmatched. The CDR3 has 15 amino acids. Germline CDR1 and CDR2: MGHRA and YSYEKL. Here the CDR3 DNA reads TGCGCCAGCAGCTGGGGCACTAGCGGTACCTACGAGCAGTACTTC. Translating it yields CASSWGTSGTYEQYF.

This rearrangement joins TRBV18 to TRBJ2-1, with D hard to call. The CDR3 is made up of 12 amino acids. Per germline, CDR1 KGHSH and CDR2 LQKENI. With 2 bases removed from V and 7 bases from J, the gap between germline ends came to 6 bases. The CDR3 sequence: CASSPITNEQFF. The CDR3, as DNA: TGTGCCAGCTCACCAATAACGAATGAGCAGTTCTTC. Full variable domain (missing parts from reference TRBV18 and TRBJ2-1): NAGVMQNPRHLVRRRGQEARLRCSPMKGHSHVYWYRQLPEEGLKFMVYLQKENIIDESGMPKERFSAEFPKEGPSILRIQQVVRGDSAAYFCASSPITNEQFFGPGTRLTVL.